This TCR beta chain originates from a study of shared clonotypes between healthy human individuals. In the study overall: Ranging from 18 to 49 in age, donors were a couple of women and three men.

Genomic DNA per cell subset filled all wells of several immunoSEQ plates. Generated by immunoSEQ multiplex PCR, the TCRdb table keeps only in-frame clones and is missing some. The repertoire holds under 550,000 clones, with 90% to 96% as singletons. V was trimmed by 0 bases and J by 7 bases, leaving 3 bases between them. The CDR3 spans 12 residues. The germline V gene has CDR1 SGHAT and CDR2 FQNNGV. Study observations and caveats: Depth was large, yet rarefaction showed that sorted-subset sequencing was incomplete. Sharing of clonotypes among donors was expected to vary with sequencing depth.

With regard to this clone: Its antigen is currently unknown.

Material for sequencing was naive CD4+ T cells sorted from blood. Described subset: CD45RA+ positively selected. V usage is TRBV11-2 and J usage is TRBJ2-2; D unresolved. The TCR was taken from a woman aged 30 to 39 in good health. The CDR3 is CASSLESGELFF. The CDR3 DNA reads as TGTGCCAGCAGCTTAGAAAGCGGGGAGCTGTTTTTT.